The source of this TCR beta chain is a study of shared clonotypes between healthy human individuals. Whole-study context: Donors had three CD4 naive, three CD4 memory, two CD8 naive and one CD8 memory plate apiece.

Terminally differentiated effector memory CD45RA+ cells were excluded by CCR7 positive selection of CD45RO-negative cells. The assay was immunoSEQ multiplex PCR, and TCRdb's table has in-frame clones only and misses some. The repertoire holds around 2,100,000 clones, with about 95% as singletons. V gave up 0 bases and J gave up 8 bases, with 15 bases separating them. The germline V gene encodes CDR1 SGDLS and CDR2 YYNGEE. There are 15 residues in the CDR3. This chain connects TRBV9 to TRBJ2-1, with a tentative D call TRBD2 (6 bases). The sequence was collected from a man between 18 and 35 years old in good health. Sequencing used naive CD8+ T cells sorted from blood. The CDR3, as DNA: TGTGCCAGCAGCGTAGAGATGACTAGTTCGGATGAGCAGTTCTTC. It translates to CASSVEMTSSDEQFF.